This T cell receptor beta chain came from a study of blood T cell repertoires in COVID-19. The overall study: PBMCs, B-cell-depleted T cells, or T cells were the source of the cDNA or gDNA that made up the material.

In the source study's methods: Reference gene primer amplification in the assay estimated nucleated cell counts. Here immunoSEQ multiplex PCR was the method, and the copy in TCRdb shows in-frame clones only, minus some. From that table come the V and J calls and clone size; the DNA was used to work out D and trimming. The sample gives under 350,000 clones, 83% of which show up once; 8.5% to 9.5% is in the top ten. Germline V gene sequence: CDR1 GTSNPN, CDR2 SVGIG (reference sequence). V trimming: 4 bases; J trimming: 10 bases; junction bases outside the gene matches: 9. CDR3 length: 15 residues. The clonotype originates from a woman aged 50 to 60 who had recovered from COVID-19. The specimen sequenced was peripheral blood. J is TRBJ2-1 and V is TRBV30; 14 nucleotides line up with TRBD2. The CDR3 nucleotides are TGTGCCTGGACAAGACTAGCGGGGGGGCCGCGGGAGCAGTTCTTC. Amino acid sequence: CAWTRLAGGPREQFF.